Sequencing of this T cell receptor beta chain was carried out in a study of response to subunit inactivated influenza vaccine. Study outcomes and limitations: Each seasonal flu vaccination may recruit only limited new T cells, authors suggested.

MiXCR, run by TCRdb on the RT-PCR reads, gives a single entry per CDR3 protein. The profile covers around 200,000 distinct CDR3 sequences, with around a tenth appearing a single time and approximately 10% taken by the ten largest. With 6 bases removed from V and 4 bases from J, the gap between germline ends came to 13 bases. The CDR3 is made up of 13 amino acids. Germline CDR1 is SGHDT and CDR2 is YYEEEE. This clonotype has only a few counts. Its antigen remains unknown. The receptor was isolated from a man aged 50 to 59 who received an inactivated influenza vaccine. This specimen was non-naive T cells sorted from PBMCs, taken on the day of vaccination. V is TRBV5-6 and J is TRBJ2-5, with D possibly TRBD1 on 6 matching bases. CDR3: CASTLQGGETQYF. The CDR3 nucleotides read TGTGCCAGCACCCTCCAAGGGGGAGAGACCCAGTACTTC.